This T cell receptor beta chain was sequenced in a study of blood T cells in healthy people across ages. Study results and limitations: In older individuals, TCR beta diversity per million T cells was lower, falling roughly linearly with age. It was held that the diversity estimates obtained from one million T cells were underestimates.

V shed 2 bases and J 6 bases; nucleotides not matched to a gene: 8. The CDR3 consists of 15 residues. With a J-beta primer mix and a sample-barcoded 5' primer, a second PCR ran about 7 to 12 cycles. Every cDNA was tagged by a template-switch adaptor with 12 random nucleotides. Using its own MiXCR run on the 5' RACE reads, TCRdb lists one record per CDR3 protein. The sample records 600,000 to 850,000 distinct CDR3 sequences, approximately 39% being singletons. As regards this clonotype: Its antigen is still unknown.

Each individual donor underwent a draw of 8 to 10 milliliters of peripheral blood. The origin of this receptor is a woman aged 55-69 years in good health. This rearrangement joins TRBV12-3 or TRBV12-4 to TRBJ1-2; 8 positions agree with TRBD1. The specimen was blood. CDR3 nucleotides: TGTGCCAGCAGTTTAAGGGCAGGGGGCAGTAATGGCTACACCTTC. This codes for CASSLRAGGSNGYTF.